This T cell receptor beta chain comes out of a study of patients and donors after allogeneic stem cell transplantation. Germline CDR1 is SGHRS and CDR2 is YFSETQ. There are 13 residues in the CDR3. With 7 bases removed from V and 6 bases from J, the gap between germline ends came to 14 bases. This clonotype was counted between two and nine times. TCRdb reanalysed the RT-PCR reads using MiXCR and keeps one entry per CDR3 protein. The data show 150,000 to 200,000 distinct CDR3 sequences, roughly 30% seen once. Input material: blood, either unsorted or a sorted T cell fraction (not recorded which). The chain couples TRBV5-1 to TRBJ2-1, with a tentative D call TRBD2 (6 bases). This TCR derives from a human donor who was either an allogeneic HSCT recipient or a stem cell or donor lymphocyte infusion donor (not recorded which). It is not recorded whose cells these are; they may come from a transplant donor. The CDR3 nucleotides read TGCGCCAGCGGGCAGGGAGGCTCCAATGAGCAGTTCTTC. Protein product: CASGQGGSNEQFF.